Below, 6 T cell receptor beta chains from the same sample are listed, as sequenced in a study of glioma-infiltrating T cells. Amplification of TCR alpha and beta CDR3 regions from RNA used iRepertoire nested multiplex PCR. TCRdb recomputed calls from the multiplex PCR reads with MiXCR, one row per CDR3 protein. The table has about 380,000 distinct CDR3 sequences, 41% seen once; the top ten hold about 11%. Material: glioma tissue, nonneoplastic brain tissue, or PBMCs (not recorded which). These receptors all come from a human donor with low-grade glioma or glioblastoma, undergoing nonglioma brain surgery, or in good health (not recorded which).

This clonotype was counted only a few times. V is TRBV6-2 or TRBV6-3 and J is TRBJ2-1; 9 bases are a match to TRBD2. CDR1 and CDR2 from the germline V gene are MNHEY and SVGEGT. V lost 4 bases and J lost 2; bases outside the gene matches: 6. This CDR3 region has 16 residues. For the CDR3, the DNA is TGTGCCAGCAGTTTAGCGGGAGCCTACCCCTACAATGAGCAGTTCTTC. Translated: CASSLAGAYPYNEQFF.

V is TRBV20-1 and J is TRBJ2-1; 9 bases align to TRBD2. Germline V gene sequence: CDR1 DFQATT, CDR2 SNEGSKA (reference sequence). Germline trimming cut 5 bases from V and 5 bases from J; bases unmatched to any gene: 10. There are 15 residues in the CDR3. The DNA of the CDR3 is TGCAGTGCTCGATTGTGGACTAGCGAACACAATGAGCAGTTCTTC. Its protein is CSARLWTSEHNEQFF.

Worth noting for this clonotype: A read error may explain this, as a much larger clone is one base away. V usage is TRBV6-5 and J usage is TRBJ1-1; D unresolved. CDR3 size: 13 residues. Looked up from germline, CDR1 is MNHEY and CDR2 is SVGAGI. CDR3 sequence reads: CASDRAGYTEALF. In DNA, the CDR3 is TGTGCCAGCGACCGAGCGGGGTACACTGAAGCTCTCTTT.

In its sample, this clonotype was seen many times. V usage is TRBV25-1 and J usage is TRBJ1-4; D possibly corresponds to TRBD1 (5 bases). Germline V gene lookup returns CDR1 MGHDK and CDR2 SYGVNS. The CDR3 contains 14 residues. Trimming left V 1 base short and J 8 bases short, with 11 bases between. Here the CDR3 DNA reads TGTGCCAGCAGTGAATTGCTAGGGACCGAAAAACTGTTTTTT. Its translation: CASSELLGTEKLFF. Using reference TRBV25-1 and TRBJ1-4 for the parts outside the CDR3, the full variable domain is EADIYQTPRYLVIGTGKKITLECSQTMGHDKMYWYQQDPGMELHLIHYSYGVNSTEKGDLSSESTVSRIRTEHFPLTLESARPSHTSQYLCASSELLGTEKLFFGSGTQLSVL.

CDR3 nucleotide sequence: TGTGCCAGCAGAACTGACAGGGGAAGGTCCTACGAGCAGTACTTC. It encodes CASRTDRGRSYEQYF. The chain uses TRBV12-3 or TRBV12-4 and TRBJ2-7; 8 bases are shared with TRBD1. The CDR3 is 15 amino acids. J gave up 1 base and V 6 bases, and 8 bases lay outside the gene matches.

This clonotype was found many times. J is TRBJ1-1 and V is TRBV20-1; D ambiguous. The CDR3 runs to 15 residues. The V and J ends lost 3 bases and 1 base respectively, with 15 bases between them. The germline V gene has CDR1 DFQATT and CDR2 SNEGSKA (reference sequence). CDR3 sequence reads: CSASLPGRRNTEAFF. In DNA, the CDR3 is TGCAGTGCTAGCTTGCCTGGCAGGAGGAACACTGAAGCTTTCTTT.